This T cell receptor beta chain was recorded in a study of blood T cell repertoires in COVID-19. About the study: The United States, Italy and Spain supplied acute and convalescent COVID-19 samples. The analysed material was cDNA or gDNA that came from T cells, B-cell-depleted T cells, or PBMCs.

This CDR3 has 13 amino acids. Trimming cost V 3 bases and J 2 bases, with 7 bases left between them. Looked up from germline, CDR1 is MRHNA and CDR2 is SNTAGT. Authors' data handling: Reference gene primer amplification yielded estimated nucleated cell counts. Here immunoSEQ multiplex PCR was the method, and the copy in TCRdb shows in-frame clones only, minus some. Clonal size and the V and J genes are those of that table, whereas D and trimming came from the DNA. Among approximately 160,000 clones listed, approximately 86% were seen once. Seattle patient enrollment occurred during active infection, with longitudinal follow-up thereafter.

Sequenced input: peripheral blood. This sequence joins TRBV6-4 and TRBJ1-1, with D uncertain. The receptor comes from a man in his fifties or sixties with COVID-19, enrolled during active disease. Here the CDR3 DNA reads TGTGCCAGCAGTGAGGGCAGCAACACTGAAGCTTTCTTT. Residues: CASSEGSNTEAFF.